This TCR beta chain appears in the sequencing data of a study of PD-1 blockade in classical Hodgkin lymphoma. TCRdb's table, derived via immunoSEQ multiplex PCR, lists solely in-frame clones and lacks some. Here the sample spans 25,000 to 35,000 clones, roughly 80% being singletons. This CDR3 is built from 14 residues. V shed 4 bases and J shed 4 bases, with 14 bases lying between them. Per germline, CDR1 SGHKS and CDR2 YYEKEE (reference sequence). Note on this clone: No antigen is known for it.

Each patient experienced a relapse that followed autologous stem cell transplantation, and brentuximab vedotin exposure varied. General study results and limits: Patients who initiated nivolumab within 1 year of ASCT were excluded. Whoever responded completely had baseline diversity much like that seen in newly diagnosed patients.

The gene calls are TRBV5-5 and TRBJ1-2; D is undetermined. The input for sequencing was peripheral blood mononuclear cells (PBMCs), taken before the second cycle of nivolumab. The TCR originated in a human donor with classical Hodgkin lymphoma. For the CDR3, the DNA is TGTGCCAGCAGCCCGTGGGAGGGCCTCTATGGCTACACCTTC. This sequence encodes CASSPWEGLYGYTF.